These T cell receptor beta chains were read from a single sample in a study of T cell clones after liver transplantation. The data were produced by immunoSEQ multiplex PCR, yet TCRdb's version contains in-frame clones alone and is incomplete. The sample consists of about 120,000 clones, 90% of them appearing once. The source material was CD4+ T cells from blood, sampled 12 months after liver transplant. All receptors come from a human patient who received a liver transplant. The graft donor may have given rise to some T cells. The CDR3 runs from the conserved cysteine through the conserved F or W. The order of the fields is V gene, D gene, J gene, clone size, CDR3 protein, CDR3 DNA. D genes are given only for firm matches. Rows give clone size only sometimes, using once, few, many, or a class for an expanded clone.

v_gene: TRBV5-1
d_gene: -
j_gene: TRBJ2-3
abundance: -
CDR3aa: CASTGDLHPTDTQYF
CDR3nt: TGCGCCAGCACTGGGGACCTTCACCCCACAGATACGCAGTATTTT

v_gene: TRBV4-1
d_gene: TRBD2
j_gene: TRBJ2-7
abundance: -
CDR3aa: CASSRREGVSYEQYF
CDR3nt: TGCGCCAGCAGCCGGCGGGAGGGGGTCTCCTACGAGCAGTACTTC

v_gene: TRBV5-1
d_gene: -
j_gene: TRBJ1-1
abundance: -
CDR3aa: CASSLDSGVNTEAFF
CDR3nt: TGCGCCAGCAGCTTGGATTCAGGGGTGAACACTGAAGCTTTCTTT

v_gene: TRBV12-5
d_gene: TRBD1
j_gene: TRBJ2-3
abundance: -
CDR3aa: CASGLLGQPTDTQYF
CDR3nt: TGTGCTAGTGGTTTGTTGGGACAGCCGACAGATACGCAGTATTTT

v_gene: TRBV18
d_gene: TRBD1
j_gene: TRBJ2-1
abundance: -
CDR3aa: CASSPLGQDYNEQFF
CDR3nt: TGTGCCAGCTCACCACTGGGACAGGACTACAATGAGCAGTTCTTC

v_gene: TRBV15
d_gene: -
j_gene: TRBJ1-1
abundance: -
CDR3aa: CATSRDLSVSEAFF
CDR3nt: TGTGCCACCAGCAGAGATCTGAGTGTGTCTGAAGCTTTCTTT

v_gene: TRBV29-1
d_gene: TRBD2
j_gene: TRBJ2-3
abundance: -
CDR3aa: CSVHYRDYPSTDTQYF
CDR3nt: TGCAGCGTACATTATAGGGACTATCCTAGCACAGATACGCAGTATTTT

v_gene: TRBV28
d_gene: TRBD2
j_gene: TRBJ2-1
abundance: -
CDR3aa: CASSLAGGSYNEQFF
CDR3nt: TGTGCCAGCTCTCTAGCGGGAGGCTCCTACAATGAGCAGTTCTTC

v_gene: TRBV7-2
d_gene: TRBD1
j_gene: TRBJ1-5
abundance: -
CDR3aa: CASSYGQGANQPQHF
CDR3nt: TGTGCCAGCAGCTATGGACAGGGGGCGAACCAGCCCCAGCATTTT

v_gene: TRBV28
d_gene: TRBD1
j_gene: TRBJ2-7
abundance: -
CDR3aa: CASRQGPYEQYF
CDR3nt: TGTGCCAGCAGACAGGGGCCCTACGAGCAGTACTTC

v_gene: TRBV15
d_gene: TRBD1
j_gene: TRBJ2-5
abundance: -
CDR3aa: CATSGTGGRETQYF
CDR3nt: TGTGCCACCAGCGGGACAGGGGGAAGAGAGACCCAGTACTTC

v_gene: TRBV6-1
d_gene: TRBD1
j_gene: TRBJ1-1
abundance: once
CDR3aa: CASSHPGQGATEAFF
CDR3nt: TGTGCCAGCAGTCACCCGGGACAGGGGGCAACTGAAGCTTTCTTT

v_gene: TRBV25-1
d_gene: -
j_gene: TRBJ2-1
abundance: once
CDR3aa: CASSAYPKNEQFF
CDR3nt: TGTGCCAGCAGTGCCTACCCCAAGAATGAGCAGTTCTTC

v_gene: TRBV7-2
d_gene: TRBD1
j_gene: TRBJ2-7
abundance: -
CDR3aa: CASSFQGQGSSGYEQYF
CDR3nt: TGTGCCAGCAGCTTCCAGGGACAGGGCTCTAGCGGTTACGAGCAGTACTTC

v_gene: TRBV10-3
d_gene: -
j_gene: TRBJ2-3
abundance: -
CDR3aa: CAITDRSTDTQYF
CDR3nt: TGTGCCATCACTGACAGGAGCACAGATACGCAGTATTTT

v_gene: TRBV27
d_gene: TRBD1
j_gene: TRBJ2-1
abundance: -
CDR3aa: CASTEGPGTAQGQFF
CDR3nt: TGTGCCAGCACAGAGGGCCCCGGGACAGCACAAGGGCAGTTCTTC

v_gene: TRBV5-1
d_gene: -
j_gene: TRBJ1-4
abundance: -
CDR3aa: CASSPEGRDEKLFF
CDR3nt: TGCGCCAGCAGCCCGGAAGGACGCGATGAAAAACTGTTTTTT

v_gene: TRBV5-1
d_gene: -
j_gene: TRBJ2-1
abundance: -
CDR3aa: CASSLNRAYNEQFF
CDR3nt: TGCGCCAGCAGCTTGAACAGGGCTTACAATGAGCAGTTCTTC

v_gene: TRBV2
d_gene: -
j_gene: TRBJ1-5
abundance: once
CDR3aa: CASSAGGSNQPQHF
CDR3nt: TGTGCCAGCAGTGCCGGGGGTAGCAATCAGCCCCAGCATTTT

v_gene: TRBV28
d_gene: -
j_gene: TRBJ1-1
abundance: -
CDR3aa: CASGSGNTEAFF
CDR3nt: TGTGCCAGCGGATCGGGCAACACTGAAGCTTTCTTT

v_gene: TRBV6-5
d_gene: -
j_gene: TRBJ1-1
abundance: -
CDR3aa: CASRRQGLNTEAFF
CDR3nt: TGTGCCAGCAGGCGTCAGGGGTTGAACACTGAAGCTTTCTTT

v_gene: TRBV7-3
d_gene: TRBD2
j_gene: TRBJ2-3
abundance: -
CDR3aa: CASSLVSGGTDTQYF
CDR3nt: TGTGCCAGCAGCTTAGTTAGCGGGGGCACAGATACGCAGTATTTT

v_gene: TRBV5-5
d_gene: -
j_gene: TRBJ1-1
abundance: -
CDR3aa: CASSFWDKRNTEAFF
CDR3nt: TGTGCCAGCAGCTTCTGGGACAAACGGAACACTGAAGCTTTCTTT

v_gene: TRBV15
d_gene: -
j_gene: TRBJ1-2
abundance: -
CDR3aa: CATSIGSRNYGYTF
CDR3nt: TGTGCCACCAGCATTGGCAGTAGGAACTATGGCTACACCTTC

v_gene: TRBV19
d_gene: -
j_gene: TRBJ1-2
abundance: -
CDR3aa: CASSIGGPYGYTF
CDR3nt: TGTGCCAGTAGTATTGGGGGCCCCTATGGCTACACCTTC

v_gene: TRBV10-3
d_gene: TRBD1
j_gene: TRBJ2-1
abundance: -
CDR3aa: CATGTGGDNEQFF
CDR3nt: TGTGCCACGGGGACAGGGGGCGACAATGAGCAGTTCTTC

v_gene: TRBV19
d_gene: TRBD2
j_gene: TRBJ2-1
abundance: -
CDR3aa: CASSLWTSGRQDNEQFF
CDR3nt: TGTGCCAGTAGTCTCTGGACTAGCGGGAGACAGGACAATGAGCAGTTCTTC

v_gene: TRBV4-3
d_gene: TRBD2
j_gene: TRBJ2-1
abundance: -
CDR3aa: CASSQGSSGGFYNEQFF
CDR3nt: TGCGCCAGCAGCCAAGGTTCTAGCGGGGGCTTCTACAATGAGCAGTTCTTC

v_gene: TRBV27
d_gene: -
j_gene: TRBJ1-2
abundance: -
CDR3aa: CASSKAGYGYTF
CDR3nt: TGTGCCAGCAGCAAAGCCGGCTATGGCTACACCTTC

v_gene: TRBV5-6
d_gene: -
j_gene: TRBJ1-6
abundance: -
CDR3aa: CASSLNGNKYNSPLHF
CDR3nt: TGTGCCAGCAGCTTGAACGGGAATAAGTATAATTCACCCCTCCACTTT

v_gene: TRBV6-1
d_gene: -
j_gene: TRBJ1-2
abundance: -
CDR3aa: CASSEVQSYGYTF
CDR3nt: TGTGCCAGCAGTGAAGTGCAGTCCTATGGCTACACCTTC

v_gene: TRBV10-3
d_gene: -
j_gene: TRBJ1-3
abundance: few
CDR3aa: CAISERPGNTIYF
CDR3nt: TGTGCCATCAGTGAACGACCGGGAAACACCATATATTTT

v_gene: TRBV4-1
d_gene: -
j_gene: TRBJ2-4
abundance: -
CDR3aa: CASSRFEGVLAKNIQYF
CDR3nt: TGCGCCAGCAGCCGGTTCGAGGGGGTTCTAGCCAAAAACATTCAGTACTTC

v_gene: TRBV4-1
d_gene: TRBD2
j_gene: TRBJ2-1
abundance: once
CDR3aa: CASSPNAAAGGYNEQFF
CDR3nt: TGCGCCAGCAGCCCGAACGCGGCGGCGGGAGGGTATAATGAGCAGTTCTTC

v_gene: TRBV6-1
d_gene: -
j_gene: TRBJ2-3
abundance: -
CDR3aa: CASSEGFRQYF
CDR3nt: TGTGCCAGCAGTGAAGGGTTCAGGCAGTATTTT

v_gene: TRBV5-4
d_gene: TRBD2
j_gene: TRBJ2-1
abundance: -
CDR3aa: CASGTAAGEGYNEQFF
CDR3nt: TGTGCCAGCGGCACGGCGGCGGGAGAGGGATACAATGAGCAGTTCTTC

v_gene: TRBV7-3
d_gene: TRBD1
j_gene: TRBJ2-3
abundance: -
CDR3aa: CASSLQGQSTDTQYF
CDR3nt: TGTGCCAGCAGCTTACAGGGACAGTCCACAGATACGCAGTATTTT

v_gene: TRBV12-5
d_gene: TRBD2
j_gene: TRBJ2-1
abundance: -
CDR3aa: CASAKLAGGGNEQFF
CDR3nt: TGTGCTAGTGCCAAACTAGCGGGAGGAGGGAATGAGCAGTTCTTC

v_gene: TRBV11-3
d_gene: -
j_gene: TRBJ2-7
abundance: -
CDR3aa: CASSLRTGDRHEQYF
CDR3nt: TGTGCCAGCAGCTTAAGGACGGGAGATCGGCACGAGCAGTACTTC

v_gene: TRBV15
d_gene: -
j_gene: TRBJ2-2
abundance: -
CDR3aa: CATSPGHTNTGELFF
CDR3nt: TGTGCCACCAGTCCGGGACACACGAACACCGGGGAGCTGTTTTTT

v_gene: TRBV5-1
d_gene: -
j_gene: TRBJ2-7
abundance: -
CDR3aa: CASSLGDYEQYF
CDR3nt: TGCGCCAGCAGCCTCGGAGACTACGAGCAGTACTTC

v_gene: TRBV5-1
d_gene: -
j_gene: TRBJ2-5
abundance: once
CDR3aa: CASSPGRIGETQYF
CDR3nt: TGCGCCAGCAGCCCCGGACGGATCGGAGAGACCCAGTACTTC

v_gene: TRBV9
d_gene: -
j_gene: TRBJ2-7
abundance: -
CDR3aa: CASSPLITAYEQYF
CDR3nt: TGTGCCAGCAGCCCGTTAATCACAGCCTACGAGCAGTACTTC

v_gene: TRBV7-3
d_gene: -
j_gene: TRBJ1-1
abundance: -
CDR3aa: CASRDNPMNTEAFF
CDR3nt: TGTGCCAGCAGAGATAACCCGATGAACACTGAAGCTTTCTTT

v_gene: TRBV4-1
d_gene: TRBD1
j_gene: TRBJ2-2
abundance: -
CDR3aa: CASSQEGRGLVATNTGELFF
CDR3nt: TGCGCCAGCAGCCAAGAAGGCAGGGGGTTGGTGGCGACAAACACCGGGGAGCTGTTTTTT

v_gene: TRBV27
d_gene: -
j_gene: TRBJ1-1
abundance: -
CDR3aa: CASSFGVGTEAFF
CDR3nt: TGTGCCAGCAGTTTTGGGGTTGGCACTGAAGCTTTCTTT

v_gene: TRBV5-1
d_gene: -
j_gene: TRBJ1-2
abundance: few
CDR3aa: CASSQDLYGYTF
CDR3nt: TGCGCCAGCAGCCAGGACCTCTATGGCTACACCTTC

v_gene: TRBV7-8
d_gene: -
j_gene: TRBJ1-4
abundance: -
CDR3aa: CASSNSEWPGEKLFF
CDR3nt: TGTGCCAGCAGCAACTCTGAGTGGCCGGGGGAAAAACTGTTTTTT